This T cell receptor beta chain derives from a study of cytomegalovirus exposure and HLA in healthy donors. The PCR ran on 60 Vbeta and 13 Jbeta primers. Assay used: immunoSEQ multiplex PCR; TCRdb lists only in-frame clones, some missing. This sample's table has about 110,000 clones. Unmatched junction bases numbered 14, after V lost 6 bases and J lost 3 bases. The CDR3 is 17 amino acids. Per germline, CDR1 MNHEY and CDR2 SMNVEV (reference sequence). The sample consisted of PBMCs. This TCR derives from a man in his forties in good health and CMV-seropositive. The rearrangement links TRBV27 to TRBJ1-5, with 7 nucleotides matching TRBD1. CDR3 amino acids: CASSTNTGALYNQPQHF. The CDR3 DNA reads TGTGCCAGCAGCACAAATACAGGGGCCTTGTACAATCAGCCCCAGCATTTT.